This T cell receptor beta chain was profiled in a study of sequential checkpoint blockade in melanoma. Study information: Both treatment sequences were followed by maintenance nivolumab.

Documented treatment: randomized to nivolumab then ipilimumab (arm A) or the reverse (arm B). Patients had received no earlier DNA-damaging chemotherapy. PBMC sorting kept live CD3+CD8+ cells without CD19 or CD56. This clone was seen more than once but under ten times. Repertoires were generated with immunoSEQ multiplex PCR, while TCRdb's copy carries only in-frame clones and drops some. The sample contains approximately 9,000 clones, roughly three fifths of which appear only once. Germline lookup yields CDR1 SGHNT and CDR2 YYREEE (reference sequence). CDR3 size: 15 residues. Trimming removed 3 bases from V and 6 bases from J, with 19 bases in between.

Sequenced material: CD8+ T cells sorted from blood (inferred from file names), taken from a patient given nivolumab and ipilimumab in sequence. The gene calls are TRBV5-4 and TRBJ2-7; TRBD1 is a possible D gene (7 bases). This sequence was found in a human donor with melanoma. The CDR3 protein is CASSWDARDSGEQYF. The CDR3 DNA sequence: TGTGCCAGCAGCTGGGATGCGCGGGACAGTGGCGAGCAGTACTTC. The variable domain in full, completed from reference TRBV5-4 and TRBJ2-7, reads ETGVTQSPTHLIKTRGQQVTLRCSSQSGHNTVSWYQQALGQGPQFIFQYYREEENGRGNFPPRFSGLQFPNYSSELNVNALELDDSALYLCASSWDARDSGEQYFGPGTRLTVT.